This is a list of T cell receptor beta chains from one sample in a study of blood T cell repertoires in COVID-19. Sequenced by immunoSEQ multiplex PCR; TCRdb stores in-frame clones only, minus some. This repertoire shows approximately 230,000 clones, approximately 80% found once; its top ten account for about 4%. Material for sequencing was peripheral blood. The source of these receptors is a middle-aged woman with active or convalescent COVID-19. CDR3s include the opening cysteine and the closing phenylalanine or tryptophan. Each record gives: clone size, D gene, J gene, V gene, CDR3 DNA, CDR3 protein. D genes are given only for firm matches. Some rows have no size entry. The others give once, few or many, or a class for an expanded clone.

clone_size: -; d_call: -; j_call: TRBJ2-2; v_call: TRBV6-5; cdr3_nt: TGTGCCAGCAGCATTAGGGGGAACACCGGGGAGCTGTTTTTT; cdr3_aa: CASSIRGNTGELFF
clone_size: -; d_call: TRBD1; j_call: TRBJ1-5; v_call: TRBV5-1; cdr3_nt: TGCGCCAGCAGCTTGGGAGGGACAGGGGGAGAACAGCCCCAGCATTTT; cdr3_aa: CASSLGGTGGEQPQHF
clone_size: -; d_call: -; j_call: TRBJ2-7; v_call: TRBV18; cdr3_nt: TGTGCCAGCTCAGCTGGACACGGTAGCTCCTACGAGCAGTACTTC; cdr3_aa: CASSAGHGSSYEQYF
clone_size: -; d_call: TRBD2; j_call: TRBJ2-7; v_call: TRBV18; cdr3_nt: TGTGCCAGCTCACCCCCGGAGCGGGGGGGCCGCCACGAGCAGTACTTC; cdr3_aa: CASSPPERGGRHEQYF
clone_size: few; d_call: -; j_call: TRBJ1-1; v_call: TRBV7-2; cdr3_nt: TGTGCCAGCAGCTTAGTTGTCAGTTCGACTGAAGCTTTCTTT; cdr3_aa: CASSLVVSSTEAFF
clone_size: -; d_call: -; j_call: TRBJ1-6; v_call: TRBV9; cdr3_nt: TGTGCCAGCAGCGTAGTGGGGGACTCTTCACCCCTCCACTTT; cdr3_aa: CASSVVGDSSPLHF
clone_size: -; d_call: TRBD2; j_call: TRBJ2-1; v_call: TRBV5-1; cdr3_nt: TGCGCCAGCAGCGTCCTTGGCGGGAGCTCCTACAATGAGCAGTTCTTC; cdr3_aa: CASSVLGGSSYNEQFF
clone_size: -; d_call: -; j_call: TRBJ2-7; v_call: TRBV11-2; cdr3_nt: TGTGCCAGCAGCTTAGCCTCCTCCGCAACAGGGAACGAGCAGTACTTC; cdr3_aa: CASSLASSATGNEQYF
clone_size: few; d_call: -; j_call: TRBJ2-3; v_call: TRBV7-9; cdr3_nt: TGTGCCAGCAGCTTAGACGGGGGACGAAATACGCAGTATTTT; cdr3_aa: CASSLDGGRNTQYF
clone_size: -; d_call: -; j_call: TRBJ2-1; v_call: TRBV30; cdr3_nt: TGTGCCTGGAGGCTTTCCGGGAGTGAGCAGTTCTTC; cdr3_aa: CAWRLSGSEQFF
clone_size: -; d_call: -; j_call: TRBJ1-5; v_call: TRBV6-4; cdr3_nt: TGTGCCAGCAGTGATAGAGAACAGCCCCAGCATTTT; cdr3_aa: CASSDREQPQHF
clone_size: -; d_call: -; j_call: TRBJ1-4; v_call: TRBV15; cdr3_nt: TGTGCCACCAGCCGACGCCAGGCGATTAATGAAAAACTGTTTTTT; cdr3_aa: CATSRRQAINEKLFF
clone_size: -; d_call: -; j_call: TRBJ1-6; v_call: TRBV2; cdr3_nt: TGTGCCAGCAGTGAAGGCGCATCTGGTCCCCTCCACTTT; cdr3_aa: CASSEGASGPLHF
clone_size: few; d_call: -; j_call: TRBJ1-2; v_call: TRBV28; cdr3_nt: TGTGCCAGCAGTTTCCCCGGAGCGACAGGACCCTATGGCTACACCTTC; cdr3_aa: CASSFPGATGPYGYTF
clone_size: -; d_call: TRBD1; j_call: TRBJ1-5; v_call: TRBV5-6; cdr3_nt: TGTGCCAGCAGCTTGGGCAGGGGGCACCAGCCCCAGCATTTT; cdr3_aa: CASSLGRGHQPQHF
clone_size: -; d_call: -; j_call: TRBJ1-6; v_call: TRBV27; cdr3_nt: TGTGCCAGCAGTTTCGAGGGGGTTGATAATTCACCCCTCCACTTT; cdr3_aa: CASSFEGVDNSPLHF
clone_size: -; d_call: -; j_call: TRBJ1-1; v_call: TRBV19; cdr3_nt: TGTGCCAGTAGTATAGGAGCAGGGCAGTTAAACACTGAAGCTTTCTTT; cdr3_aa: CASSIGAGQLNTEAFF
clone_size: -; d_call: -; j_call: TRBJ1-4; v_call: TRBV18; cdr3_nt: TGTGCCAGCTCACCGCAGAGGGATGAAAAACTGTTTTTT; cdr3_aa: CASSPQRDEKLFF
clone_size: once; d_call: -; j_call: TRBJ1-6; v_call: TRBV15; cdr3_nt: TGTGCCACCAGCAGAGGGGAGTTCAATTCACCCCTCCACTTT; cdr3_aa: CATSRGEFNSPLHF
clone_size: -; d_call: TRBD1; j_call: TRBJ1-5; v_call: TRBV7-8; cdr3_nt: TGTGCCAGCAGCTTAAGGACAGGGGAAAATCAGCCCCAGCATTTT; cdr3_aa: CASSLRTGENQPQHF
clone_size: -; d_call: -; j_call: TRBJ1-2; v_call: TRBV28; cdr3_nt: TGTGCCAGCACCTCGGGGGGCTATGGCTACACCTTC; cdr3_aa: CASTSGGYGYTF
clone_size: -; d_call: TRBD1; j_call: TRBJ2-1; v_call: TRBV4-1; cdr3_nt: TGCGCCAGCGGCAGGGGGCTACCCTACAATGAGCAGTTCTTC; cdr3_aa: CASGRGLPYNEQFF
clone_size: -; d_call: TRBD1; j_call: TRBJ1-2; v_call: TRBV30; cdr3_nt: TGTGCCAGAGACAGGGGATTAAACTATGGCTACACCTTC; cdr3_aa: CARDRGLNYGYTF
clone_size: once; d_call: -; j_call: TRBJ1-3; v_call: TRBV6-5; cdr3_nt: TGTGCCAGCAGGGGGGTCGGGGGGCGCGAAAACACCATATATTTT; cdr3_aa: CASRGVGGRENTIYF
clone_size: -; d_call: TRBD1; j_call: TRBJ1-2; v_call: TRBV29-1; cdr3_nt: TGCAGCGTTGAAGAGGACAGGCCTAACTATGGCTACACCTTC; cdr3_aa: CSVEEDRPNYGYTF
clone_size: few; d_call: -; j_call: TRBJ2-2; v_call: TRBV3-1/TRBV3-2; cdr3_nt: TGTGCCAGCAGCCAAGTTGGGTTAGCGGATAACACCGGGGAGCTGTTTTTT; cdr3_aa: CASSQVGLADNTGELFF
clone_size: once; d_call: TRBD1; j_call: TRBJ1-5; v_call: TRBV19; cdr3_nt: TGTGCCAGTAGTGCCACAGGGGGCGGAGTGAGCAATCAGCCCCAGCATTTT; cdr3_aa: CASSATGGGVSNQPQHF
clone_size: -; d_call: TRBD2; j_call: TRBJ2-5; v_call: TRBV30; cdr3_nt: TGTGCCCTGGGGAGCGGGGGAGAGACCCAGTACTTC; cdr3_aa: CALGSGGETQYF
clone_size: -; d_call: -; j_call: TRBJ1-4; v_call: TRBV15; cdr3_nt: TGTGCCACCAGCGCTCTGGACGGGGGTGAAAAACTGTTTTTT; cdr3_aa: CATSALDGGEKLFF
clone_size: -; d_call: TRBD2; j_call: TRBJ2-1; v_call: TRBV7-9; cdr3_nt: TGTGCCAGCAGCTTACTAGCGGGGGGGCTTCAGCAGTTCTTC; cdr3_aa: CASSLLAGGLQQFF
clone_size: few; d_call: TRBD1; j_call: TRBJ1-1; v_call: TRBV2; cdr3_nt: TGTGCCAGCATTCGATCGACAGGGGGGCACACTGAAGCTTTCTTT; cdr3_aa: CASIRSTGGHTEAFF
clone_size: -; d_call: TRBD2; j_call: TRBJ2-1; v_call: TRBV7-9; cdr3_nt: TGTGCCAGCAGCTTGGAGACCGGGACTAGTTCTTACAATGAGCAGTTCTTC; cdr3_aa: CASSLETGTSSYNEQFF
clone_size: -; d_call: -; j_call: TRBJ1-6; v_call: TRBV18; cdr3_nt: TGTGCCAGCTCACCCGGGTATGGACTGAATTCACCCCTCCACTTT; cdr3_aa: CASSPGYGLNSPLHF
clone_size: once; d_call: -; j_call: TRBJ1-2; v_call: TRBV3-1/TRBV3-2; cdr3_nt: TGTGCCAGCAGCCACAGGGGAAATGGCTACACCTTC; cdr3_aa: CASSHRGNGYTF
clone_size: -; d_call: TRBD1; j_call: TRBJ1-2; v_call: TRBV5-1; cdr3_nt: TGCGCCAGCAGCAAGACCGGGACAGGGGCCCCCGCGAACTATGGCTACACCTTC; cdr3_aa: CASSKTGTGAPANYGYTF
clone_size: -; d_call: -; j_call: TRBJ2-2; v_call: TRBV3-1/TRBV3-2; cdr3_nt: TGTGCCAGCAGCAAGCCGGCCGGGGAGCTGTTTTTT; cdr3_aa: CASSKPAGELFF
clone_size: -; d_call: -; j_call: TRBJ1-1; v_call: TRBV3-1/TRBV3-2; cdr3_nt: TGTGCCAGCAGCCAAGGGGGGCCGGACACTGAAGCTTTCTTT; cdr3_aa: CASSQGGPDTEAFF
clone_size: few; d_call: TRBD2; j_call: TRBJ2-1; v_call: TRBV10-3; cdr3_nt: TGTGCCATCAGCGAAACTAGCGGGGGGACCAATGAGCAGTTCTTC; cdr3_aa: CAISETSGGTNEQFF
clone_size: -; d_call: TRBD2; j_call: TRBJ2-1; v_call: TRBV18; cdr3_nt: TGTGCCAGCTCACCAAAGCGGGGGGGATACAATGAGCAGTTCTTC; cdr3_aa: CASSPKRGGYNEQFF
clone_size: -; d_call: -; j_call: TRBJ1-5; v_call: TRBV18; cdr3_nt: TGTGCCAGCTCGGCTCTCTCGAATCAGCCCCAGCATTTT; cdr3_aa: CASSALSNQPQHF
clone_size: -; d_call: -; j_call: TRBJ1-5; v_call: TRBV4-1; cdr3_nt: TGCGCCAGCAGCCAGGGAGGGAATAGCAATCAGCCCCAGCATTTT; cdr3_aa: CASSQGGNSNQPQHF
clone_size: -; d_call: TRBD1; j_call: TRBJ2-3; v_call: TRBV6-5; cdr3_nt: TGTGCCAGCACCAAGGGACAGTTTACAGATACGCAGTATTTT; cdr3_aa: CASTKGQFTDTQYF
clone_size: -; d_call: TRBD1; j_call: TRBJ1-3; v_call: TRBV28; cdr3_nt: TGTGCCAGCAGTGCCGACCGGGGACAGGTTTGGGACACCATATATTTT; cdr3_aa: CASSADRGQVWDTIYF
clone_size: -; d_call: -; j_call: TRBJ1-1; v_call: TRBV5-4; cdr3_nt: TGTGCCAGCAGCTTGTGGGGAGGCGGCACTGAAGCTTTCTTT; cdr3_aa: CASSLWGGGTEAFF
clone_size: -; d_call: TRBD2; j_call: TRBJ2-3; v_call: TRBV28; cdr3_nt: TGTGCCAGCAGTTTCTTTATGAGGCGGGAGAACACAGATACGCAGTATTTT; cdr3_aa: CASSFFMRRENTDTQYF
clone_size: -; d_call: -; j_call: TRBJ1-1; v_call: TRBV7-9; cdr3_nt: TGTGCCAGCAGCTTAACTGCGGAGGACACTGAAGCTTTCTTT; cdr3_aa: CASSLTAEDTEAFF
clone_size: -; d_call: TRBD2; j_call: TRBJ2-4; v_call: TRBV3-1/TRBV3-2; cdr3_nt: TGTGCCAGCAGCCCTCACGGGGGGGCCGGGAACATTCAGTACTTC; cdr3_aa: CASSPHGGAGNIQYF
clone_size: -; d_call: -; j_call: TRBJ1-5; v_call: TRBV5-1; cdr3_nt: TGCGCCAGCAGCTTGGGACAGCCGGACAATCAGCCCCAGCATTTT; cdr3_aa: CASSLGQPDNQPQHF